These 5 T cell receptor beta chains were sequenced from one sample in a study of T cell changes during pregnancy in multiple sclerosis. Using immunoSEQ multiplex PCR, the repertoire was profiled, and TCRdb retains in-frame clones only, with some absent. The sample contains 30,000 to 45,000 clones, about 91% of which appear only once. The sample consisted of CD8+ T cells from peripheral blood mononuclear cells, taken in the third trimester of pregnancy. These receptors all come from a female donor with multiple sclerosis, enrolled in a pregnancy study.

V usage is TRBV25-1 and J usage is TRBJ2-7; 8 bases match TRBD1. This CDR3 spans 13 amino acids. V gave up 8 bases and J gave up 2 bases; unmatched junction bases: 5. From germline, CDR1 is MGHDK and CDR2 SYGVNS. CDR3 bases: TGTGCCAGCGGAGACAGGGGTCCCTACGAGCAGTACTTC. It specifies CASGDRGPYEQYF.

V usage is TRBV7-7 and J usage is TRBJ2-2, with TRBD1 matching 9 bases. Per germline, CDR1 SSHAT and CDR2 FNYEAQ (reference sequence). The CDR3 is made up of 15 amino acids. Trimming cost V 1 base and J 4 bases; bases outside gene matches: 1. CDR3 protein: CASSLEQGATGELFF. CDR3 in DNA: TGTGCCAGCAGCTTAGAACAGGGGGCCACCGGGGAGCTGTTTTTT.

The J gene is TRBJ1-6, the V gene TRBV5-5; no firm D call. V lost 7 bases and J 5 bases, leaving 22 bases between the germline ends. CDR1 and CDR2 from the germline V gene are SGHKS and YYEKEE (reference sequence). CDR3 size: 17 residues. The CDR3 loop is CASLATALAGNNSPLHF. Written as DNA, the CDR3 is TGTGCCAGCCTGGCGACGGCCCTGGCGGGTAATAATTCACCCCTCCACTTT.

This clone was counted once. The DNA of the CDR3 is TGTGCCAGCAGTTTATCGGGACTAGCGGCATCCTACGAGCAGTACTTC. Its translation: CASSLSGLAASYEQYF. V gene TRBV27 combines with J gene TRBJ2-7, with TRBD2 identical over 11 bases. J was trimmed by 1 base and V by 0 bases; bases with no gene match: 2. This CDR3 spans 16 amino acids. Germline V CDR1 and CDR2: MNHEY, SMNVEV (reference sequence).

The chain links TRBV9 to TRBJ1-3; D gene unclear. Trimming removed 4 bases from V and 1 base from J, with 12 bases in between. Germline-derived CDR1 and CDR2 are SGDLS and YYNGEE. The CDR3 spans 15 residues. CDR3 sequence (DNA): TGTGCCAGCAGCAGAGGAGCCATATCTGGAAACACCATATATTTT. Translation: CASSRGAISGNTIYF.